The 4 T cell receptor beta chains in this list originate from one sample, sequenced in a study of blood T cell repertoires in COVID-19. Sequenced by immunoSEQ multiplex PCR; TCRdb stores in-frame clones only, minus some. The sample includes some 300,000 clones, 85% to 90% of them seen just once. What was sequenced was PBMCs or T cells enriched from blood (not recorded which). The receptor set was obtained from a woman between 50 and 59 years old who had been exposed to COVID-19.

CDR3 residues: CASSRGGAGNTEAFF. The CDR3, as DNA: TGTGCCAGCAGTCGAGGCGGCGCCGGGAACACTGAAGCTTTCTTT. The chain recombines TRBV3-1 (or the pseudogene TRBV3-2) with TRBJ1-1; D is ambiguous. This CDR3 contains 15 residues. The V end lost 6 bases, the J end lost 1 base, and 15 bases lay between the germline ends. Germline V gene lookup returns CDR1 LGHDT and CDR2 YNNKEL (reference sequence).

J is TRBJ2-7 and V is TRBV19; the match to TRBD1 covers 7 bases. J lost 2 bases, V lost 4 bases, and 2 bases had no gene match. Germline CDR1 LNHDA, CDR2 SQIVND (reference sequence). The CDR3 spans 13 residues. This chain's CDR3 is CASSTQGAYEQYF. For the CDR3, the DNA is TGTGCCAGTAGTACTCAGGGGGCCTACGAGCAGTACTTC.

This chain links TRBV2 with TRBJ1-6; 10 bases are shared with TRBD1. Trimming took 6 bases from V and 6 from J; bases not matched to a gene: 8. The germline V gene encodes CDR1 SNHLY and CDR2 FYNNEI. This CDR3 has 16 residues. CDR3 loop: CASSPGQGWGNSPLHF. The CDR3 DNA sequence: TGTGCCAGCAGCCCGGGACAGGGGTGGGGTAATTCACCCCTCCACTTT.

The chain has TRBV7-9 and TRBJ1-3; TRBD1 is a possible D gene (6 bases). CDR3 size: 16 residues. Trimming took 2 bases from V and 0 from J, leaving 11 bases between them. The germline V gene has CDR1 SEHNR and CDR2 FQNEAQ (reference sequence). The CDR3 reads CASSLTGTSSGNTIYF. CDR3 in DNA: TGTGCCAGCAGCTTAACAGGGACGAGCTCTGGAAACACCATATATTTT.